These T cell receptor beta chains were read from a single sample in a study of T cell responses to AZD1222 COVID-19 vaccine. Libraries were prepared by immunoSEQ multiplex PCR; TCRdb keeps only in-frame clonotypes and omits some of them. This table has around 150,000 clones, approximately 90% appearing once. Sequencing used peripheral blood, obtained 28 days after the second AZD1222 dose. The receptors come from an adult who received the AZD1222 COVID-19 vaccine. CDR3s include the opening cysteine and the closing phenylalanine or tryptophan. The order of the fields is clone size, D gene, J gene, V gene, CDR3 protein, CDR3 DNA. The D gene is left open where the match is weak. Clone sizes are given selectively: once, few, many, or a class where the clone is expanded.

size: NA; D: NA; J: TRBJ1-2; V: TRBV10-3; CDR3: CAISAEGLGGYTF; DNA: TGTGCCATCAGTGCCGAGGGGCTGGGAGGCTACACCTTC
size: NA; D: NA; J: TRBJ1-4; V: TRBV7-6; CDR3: CASSLAGGPSNEKLFF; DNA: TGTGCCAGCAGCTTAGCGGGGGGGCCTTCTAATGAAAAACTGTTTTTT
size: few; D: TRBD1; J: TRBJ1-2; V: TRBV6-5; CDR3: CASRIDRGRGYGYTF; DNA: TGTGCCAGCAGAATCGACAGGGGGCGCGGCTATGGCTACACCTTC
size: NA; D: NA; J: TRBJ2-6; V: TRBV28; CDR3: CASSLSPQFSGANVLTF; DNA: TGTGCCAGCAGTTTATCTCCGCAGTTCTCTGGGGCCAACGTCCTGACTTTC
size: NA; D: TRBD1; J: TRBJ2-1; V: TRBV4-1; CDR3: CASSAQGAGSYNEQFF; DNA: TGCGCCAGCAGCGCACAGGGGGCAGGTTCCTACAATGAGCAGTTCTTC
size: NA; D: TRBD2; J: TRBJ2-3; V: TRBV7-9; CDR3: CASSGSRASGRSSTDTQYF; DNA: TGTGCCAGCAGCGGTTCAAGGGCTAGCGGGAGGTCTAGCACAGATACGCAGTATTTT
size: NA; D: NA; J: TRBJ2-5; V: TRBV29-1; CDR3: CSHVRGQETQYF; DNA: TGCAGCCATGTCCGGGGCCAAGAGACCCAGTACTTC
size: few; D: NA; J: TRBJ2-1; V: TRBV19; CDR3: CASRPDRSSYNEQFF; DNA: TGTGCCAGTAGACCAGACAGAAGCTCCTACAATGAGCAGTTCTTC
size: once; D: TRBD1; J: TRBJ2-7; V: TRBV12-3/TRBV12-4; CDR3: CASSPGQSYEQYF; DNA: TGTGCCAGCAGTCCGGGACAGAGCTACGAGCAGTACTTC
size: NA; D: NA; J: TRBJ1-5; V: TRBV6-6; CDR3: CASSYRQSNQPQHF; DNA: TGTGCCAGCAGTTATCGACAGAGCAATCAGCCCCAGCATTTT
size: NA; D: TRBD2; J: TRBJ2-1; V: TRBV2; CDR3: CASSRTSGSGNEQFF; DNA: TGTGCCAGCAGTAGGACTAGCGGGAGCGGCAATGAGCAGTTCTTC
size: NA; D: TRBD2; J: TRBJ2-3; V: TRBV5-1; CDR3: CASSLELAGAGDTQYF; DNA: TGCGCCAGCAGCTTGGAGTTGGCGGGAGCGGGGGATACGCAGTATTTT
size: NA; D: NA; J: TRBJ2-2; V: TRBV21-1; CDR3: CAHQGPPAVLNTGELFF; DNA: TGTGCCCACCAAGGCCCCCCAGCGGTCTTAAACACCGGGGAGCTGTTTTTT
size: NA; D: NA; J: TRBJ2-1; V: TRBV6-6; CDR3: CASRDTRNEQFF; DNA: TGTGCCAGCAGGGATACAAGAAATGAGCAGTTCTTC
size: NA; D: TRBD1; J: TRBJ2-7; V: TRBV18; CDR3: CASSRGQGAREQYF; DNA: TGTGCCAGCTCACGTGGACAGGGCGCGCGGGAGCAGTACTTC
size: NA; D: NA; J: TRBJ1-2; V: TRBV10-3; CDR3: CAISESGTFTNYGYTF; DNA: TGTGCCATCAGTGAGTCAGGAACATTCACTAACTATGGCTACACCTTC
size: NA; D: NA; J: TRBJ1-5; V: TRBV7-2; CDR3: CASGGRSGGPQHF; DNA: TGTGCCTCCGGGGGGCGGTCCGGGGGGCCCCAGCATTTT
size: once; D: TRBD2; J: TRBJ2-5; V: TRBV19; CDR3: CASRRGIREETQYF; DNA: TGTGCCAGCCGGCGGGGGATCCGGGAAGAGACCCAGTACTTC
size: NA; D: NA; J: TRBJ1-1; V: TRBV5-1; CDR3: CASSLESLTEAFF; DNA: TGCGCCAGCAGCTTGGAAAGTTTAACTGAAGCTTTCTTT
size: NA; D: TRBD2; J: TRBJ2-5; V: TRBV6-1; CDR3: CASSEWLADLQETQYF; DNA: TGTGCCAGCAGTGAATGGCTAGCGGACCTCCAAGAGACCCAGTACTTC